The source of this T cell receptor (beta chain) is a study of vaccination and CD4 T cells after COVID-19. Worth noting for this clonotype: Its cognate antigen is unknown.

The time point denotes: late sampling 161 to 241 days after vaccination in a few convalescent patients. Treatment: approximately nine-day PBMC culture with coronavirus spike peptide pools or control peptides (ViraFEST assay). The J segment lost 4 bases and the V segment lost 4 bases, leaving 11 bases of the junction unmatched. This CDR3 spans 16 amino acids. From germline, CDR1 is MNHEY and CDR2 SVGAGI. An Oncomine TCR Beta short-read assay was used to sequence the DNA from cultured CD4+ T cells. Using its own MiXCR run on the PCR reads, TCRdb lists one record per CDR3 protein. Of 23,000 or so distinct CDR3 sequences listed, under 40% were seen once; the top ten hold approximately 2.8%.

The source material was CD4+ T cells from blood, cultured in vitro, sampled about 7 months after SARS-CoV-2 vaccination. This TCR was sampled from a human donor who had recovered from COVID-19. The V and J genes are TRBV6-5 and TRBJ2-3, with 7 bases fitting TRBD2. CDR3 residues: CASSSPGLGLSDTQYF. CDR3 coding DNA: TGTGCCAGCAGTTCCCCCGGACTAGGCTTGTCAGATACGCAGTATTTT.